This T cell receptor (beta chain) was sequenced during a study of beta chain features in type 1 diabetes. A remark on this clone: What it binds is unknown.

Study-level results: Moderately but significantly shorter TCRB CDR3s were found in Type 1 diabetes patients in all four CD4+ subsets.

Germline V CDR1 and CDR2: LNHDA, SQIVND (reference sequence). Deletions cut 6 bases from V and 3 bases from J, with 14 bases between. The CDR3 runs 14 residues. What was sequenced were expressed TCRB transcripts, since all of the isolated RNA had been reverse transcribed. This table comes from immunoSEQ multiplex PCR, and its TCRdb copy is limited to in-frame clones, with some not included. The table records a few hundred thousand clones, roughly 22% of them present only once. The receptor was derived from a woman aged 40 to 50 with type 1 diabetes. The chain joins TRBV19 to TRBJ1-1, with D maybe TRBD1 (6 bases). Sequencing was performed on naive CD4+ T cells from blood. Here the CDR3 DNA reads TGTGCCAGTAGGATCCAGGGGATTCACACTGAAGCTTTCTTT. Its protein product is CASRIQGIHTEAFF.